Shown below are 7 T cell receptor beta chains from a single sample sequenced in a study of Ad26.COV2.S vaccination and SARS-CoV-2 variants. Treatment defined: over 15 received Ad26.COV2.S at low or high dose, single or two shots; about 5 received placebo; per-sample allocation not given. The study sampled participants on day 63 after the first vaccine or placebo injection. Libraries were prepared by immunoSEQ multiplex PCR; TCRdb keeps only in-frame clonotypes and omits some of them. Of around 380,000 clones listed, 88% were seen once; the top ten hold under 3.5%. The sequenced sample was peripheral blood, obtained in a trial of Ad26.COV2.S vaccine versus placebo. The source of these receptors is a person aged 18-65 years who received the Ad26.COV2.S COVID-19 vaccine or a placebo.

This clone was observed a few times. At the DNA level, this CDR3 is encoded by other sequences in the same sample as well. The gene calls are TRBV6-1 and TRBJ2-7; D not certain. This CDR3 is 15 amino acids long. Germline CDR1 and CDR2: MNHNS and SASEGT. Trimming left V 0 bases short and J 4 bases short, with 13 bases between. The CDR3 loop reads CASSEAFHGPYEQYF. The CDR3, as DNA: TGTGCCAGCAGTGAAGCCTTCCATGGACCGTACGAGCAGTACTTC.

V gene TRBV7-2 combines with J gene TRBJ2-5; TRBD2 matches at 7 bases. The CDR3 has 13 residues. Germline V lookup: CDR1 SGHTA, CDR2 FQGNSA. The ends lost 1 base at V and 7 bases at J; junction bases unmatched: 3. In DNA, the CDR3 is TGTGCCAGCAGCTTAGGGGAGGGTGGGACCCAGTACTTC. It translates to CASSLGEGGTQYF.

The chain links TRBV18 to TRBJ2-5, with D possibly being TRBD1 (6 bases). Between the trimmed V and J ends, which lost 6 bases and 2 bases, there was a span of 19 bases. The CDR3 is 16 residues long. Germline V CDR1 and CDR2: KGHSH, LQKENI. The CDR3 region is CASSLWGRQTQETQYF. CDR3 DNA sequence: TGTGCCAGCTCTCTCTGGGGGCGACAGACACAAGAGACCCAGTACTTC.

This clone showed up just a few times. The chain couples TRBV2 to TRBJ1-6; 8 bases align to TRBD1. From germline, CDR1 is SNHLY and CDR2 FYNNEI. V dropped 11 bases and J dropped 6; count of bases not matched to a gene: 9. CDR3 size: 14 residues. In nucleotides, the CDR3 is TGTGCCCGAAAATCCGGGACAGGTAATTCACCCCTCCACTTT. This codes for CARKSGTGNSPLHF.

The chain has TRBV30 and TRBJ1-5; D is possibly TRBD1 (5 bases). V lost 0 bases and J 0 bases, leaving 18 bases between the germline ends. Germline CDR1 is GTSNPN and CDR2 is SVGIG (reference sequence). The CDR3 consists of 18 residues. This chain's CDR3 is CAWSVQVDARYSNQPQHF. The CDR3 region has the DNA TGTGCCTGGAGTGTACAGGTGGACGCCAGATATAGCAATCAGCCCCAGCATTTT.

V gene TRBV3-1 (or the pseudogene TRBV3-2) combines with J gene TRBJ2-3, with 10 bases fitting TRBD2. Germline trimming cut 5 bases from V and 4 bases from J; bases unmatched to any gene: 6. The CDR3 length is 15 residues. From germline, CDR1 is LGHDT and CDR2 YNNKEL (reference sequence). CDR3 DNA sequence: TGTGCCAGCAGCAGACCTAGCGGGGGTGCAGATACGCAGTATTTT. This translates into CASSRPSGGADTQYF.

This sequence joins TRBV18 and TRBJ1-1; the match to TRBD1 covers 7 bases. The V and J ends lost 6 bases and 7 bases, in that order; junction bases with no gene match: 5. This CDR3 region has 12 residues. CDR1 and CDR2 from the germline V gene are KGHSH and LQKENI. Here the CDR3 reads CASSRQGDEAFF. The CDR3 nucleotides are TGTGCCAGCTCCCGACAGGGTGATGAAGCTTTCTTT.